This T cell receptor beta chain was found in a study of blood T cell repertoires in COVID-19. The overall study: The analysed material was cDNA or gDNA that came from T cells, B-cell-depleted T cells, or PBMCs.

Between the trimmed V and J ends, which lost 0 bases and 0 bases, there was a span of 6 bases. The CDR3 has 15 amino acids. In germline, CDR1 is SGHNT, CDR2 YENEEA. Profiling relied on immunoSEQ multiplex PCR, and the TCRdb table lists in-frame clones only, not all of them. Of almost 100,000 clones listed, about nine tenths were seen once; the top ten hold over 9%. The clonotype originates from a man aged 45-65 years with acute or convalescent COVID-19. This chain uses TRBV11-3 with TRBJ2-1; D is unresolved. Sequencing used peripheral blood. Here the CDR3 reads CASSLEHGSYNEQFF. CDR3 DNA sequence: TGTGCCAGCAGCTTAGAGCACGGCTCCTACAATGAGCAGTTCTTC.